This T cell receptor beta chain was sequenced in a study of naive and memory T cell subsets. About this clonotype itself: Its antigen remains unknown. This may stem from a read error, because a much larger clone lies one nucleotide away. No conserved phenylalanine or tryptophan ends this CDR3, so it is likely a read error.

Two oligonucleotides, mixed equimolar, formed the beta constant-region primer covering TRBC1 and TRBC2. Four rounds of PCR amplified the ligated cDNA using nested alpha and beta constant-region primers plus SP2. Each CDR3 protein gets one entry after TCRdb re-called the UMI-ligation and nested PCR reads with MiXCR. The table records about 85,000 distinct CDR3 sequences, roughly 14% of them present only once. Germline V CDR1 and CDR2: DFQATT, SNEGSKA (reference sequence). Trimming took 3 bases from V and 2 from J; bases not matched to a gene: 9. CDR3 length: 15 amino acids. CMV status came from CD4+ IFNgamma after overnight CMV lysate stimulation. Cells stained for CD3, CD4, CD8, CD45RA, CD27 and viability were sorted into four CD45RA/CD27 subsets. General observations from the study: TCR counts from RNA may reflect activation-linked expression changes.

The material sequenced was central memory CD4+ T cells from blood. The V call is TRBV20-1, the J call TRBJ2-7, with 8 bases matching TRBD2. The TCR comes from a human donor in good health. CDR3 loop: CSASYGTSPTYEQYS. For the CDR3, the DNA is TGCAGTGCTAGTTACGGGACTAGTCCTACCTACGAGCAGTACTCC.